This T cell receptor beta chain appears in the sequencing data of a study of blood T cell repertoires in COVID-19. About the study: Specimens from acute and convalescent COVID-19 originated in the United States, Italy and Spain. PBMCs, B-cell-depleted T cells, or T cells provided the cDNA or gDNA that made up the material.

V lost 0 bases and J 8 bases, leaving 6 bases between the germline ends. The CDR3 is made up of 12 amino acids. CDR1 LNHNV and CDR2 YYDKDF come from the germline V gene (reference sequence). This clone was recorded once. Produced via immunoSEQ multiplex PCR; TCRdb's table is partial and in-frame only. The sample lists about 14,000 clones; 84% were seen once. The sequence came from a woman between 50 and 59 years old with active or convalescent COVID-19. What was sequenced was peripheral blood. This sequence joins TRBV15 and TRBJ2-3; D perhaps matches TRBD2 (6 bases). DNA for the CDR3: TGTGCCACCAGCAGAGAGGGAGGTACGCAGTATTTT. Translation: CATSREGGTQYF. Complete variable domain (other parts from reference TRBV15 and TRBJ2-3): DAMVIQNPRYQVTQFGKPVTLSCSQTLNHNVMYWYQQKSSQAPKLLFHYYDKDFNNEADTPDNFQSRRPNTSFCFLDIRSPGLGDTAMYLCATSREGGTQYFGPGTRLTVL.